The entry that follows covers one T cell receptor beta chain sequence. The source of the sample is a study of shared T cell receptors in the human thymus. The assay was immunoSEQ multiplex PCR, and TCRdb's table has in-frame clones only and misses some. The table shows approximately 580,000 clones, with approximately 78% occurring only once. Germline CDR1 LGHNT, CDR2 FRNRAP. The CDR3 sequence is 16 residues long. V was pared by 2 bases and J by 0 bases, with 4 bases of the junction left unmatched. These data are also associated with another study on human thymus T cells. Turning to that study: Among thymic and blood repertoires, usage of V and J genes appeared biased.

The origin of this receptor is a boy younger than two with a congenital heart defect. Sequenced input: thymocytes. The chain combines TRBV12-5 with TRBJ2-1, with 7 bases matching TRBD2. The CDR3: CASGLLLAPSYNEQFF. CDR3 nucleotide sequence: TGTGCTAGTGGTTTGCTACTAGCGCCCTCCTACAATGAGCAGTTCTTC.